This is a list of T cell receptor beta chains from one sample in a study of CD8 T cells in ankylosing spondylitis. Via MiXCR, TCRdb re-called the 5' RACE reads, giving one row per CDR3 protein. This sample has more than 150,000 distinct CDR3 sequences, with 18% found just once. The sequenced sample was blood, either unsorted or a sorted T cell fraction (not recorded which). The receptors derive from a male donor aged 10 to 30 with ankylosing spondylitis or in good health (not recorded which). The CDR3 runs from the conserved cysteine through the conserved F or W. The D gene is left open where the match is weak. The size field is filled for only some rows; it gives once, few, many or a size class.

clone_size: many
j_call: TRBJ1-6
v_call: TRBV7-2
d_call: NA
cdr3_aa: CASSLASPATAYNSPLHF
cdr3_nt: TGTGCCAGCAGCTTAGCTTCCCCGGCGACAGCTTATAATTCACCCCTCCACTTT

clone_size: many
j_call: TRBJ1-5
v_call: TRBV5-1
d_call: NA
cdr3_aa: CASRDNSGPQHF
cdr3_nt: TGCGCCAGCAGGGATAATTCAGGCCCCCAGCATTTT

clone_size: few
j_call: TRBJ2-3
v_call: TRBV6-4
d_call: NA
cdr3_aa: CASMLSGTTTQYF
cdr3_nt: TGTGCCAGCATGTTGAGCGGGACAACTACGCAGTATTTT

clone_size: many
j_call: TRBJ2-1
v_call: TRBV12-3/TRBV12-4
d_call: NA
cdr3_aa: CASSLNTNWQFF
cdr3_nt: TGTGCCAGCAGTTTAAACACGAATTGGCAGTTCTTC

clone_size: many
j_call: TRBJ2-1
v_call: TRBV18
d_call: TRBD2
cdr3_aa: CAGEGIRAGGSYNEQFF
cdr3_nt: TGTGCCGGCGAGGGAATTAGAGCGGGAGGCTCCTACAATGAGCAGTTCTTC

clone_size: many
j_call: TRBJ2-2
v_call: TRBV7-7
d_call: NA
cdr3_aa: CASSWGQNTGELFF
cdr3_nt: TGTGCCAGCAGCTGGGGACAGAACACCGGGGAGCTGTTTTTT

clone_size: many
j_call: TRBJ1-5
v_call: TRBV12-3/TRBV12-4
d_call: NA
cdr3_aa: CASSFLGGGDNQPQHF
cdr3_nt: TGTGCCAGCAGTTTTCTTGGTGGTGGCGACAATCAGCCCCAGCATTTT

clone_size: few
j_call: TRBJ2-1
v_call: TRBV3-1
d_call: TRBD1
cdr3_aa: CASSRRTGAYNEQFF
cdr3_nt: TGTGCCAGCAGCCGGCGGACAGGAGCCTACAATGAGCAGTTCTTC

clone_size: NA
j_call: TRBJ2-1
v_call: TRBV6-5
d_call: NA
cdr3_aa: CASRSGKYNEQFF
cdr3_nt: TGTGCCAGCAGAAGCGGAAAGTACAATGAGCAGTTCTTC

clone_size: many
j_call: TRBJ2-5
v_call: TRBV21-1
d_call: NA
cdr3_aa: CASSREREGGETQYF
cdr3_nt: TGTGCCAGCAGCAGAGAGCGGGAGGGCGGGGAGACCCAGTACTTC

clone_size: many
j_call: TRBJ1-6
v_call: TRBV28
d_call: NA
cdr3_aa: CASKTANNSPLHF
cdr3_nt: TGTGCCAGCAAAACAGCAAATAATTCACCCCTCCACTTT

clone_size: many
j_call: TRBJ1-3
v_call: TRBV4-2
d_call: TRBD1
cdr3_aa: CASSRGDRGISGNTIYF
cdr3_nt: TGTGCCAGCAGCCGGGGGGACAGGGGAATCTCTGGAAACACCATATATTTT

clone_size: NA
j_call: TRBJ2-1
v_call: TRBV24-1
d_call: NA
cdr3_aa: CATSDLGGADEQFF
cdr3_nt: TGTGCCACCAGTGATTTGGGGGGGGCCGATGAGCAGTTCTTC

clone_size: NA
j_call: TRBJ2-3
v_call: TRBV28
d_call: TRBD2
cdr3_aa: CASSHGGAGEDTQYF
cdr3_nt: TGTGCCAGCAGTCACGGTGGGGCGGGAGAGGATACGCAGTATTTT